Included here is one T cell receptor beta chain sequence, with context. Its antigen is currently unknown. RNA, at roughly 0.5 to 1 ug, was reverse transcribed with random hexamers. Each CDR3 protein is one row after TCRdb ran MiXCR on the immunoSEQ multiplex PCR reads. The table has 70,000 to 100,000 distinct CDR3 sequences, around 96% seen once; the top ten hold about 0.68%. The sample comes from a study of CD8 T cells in Susac syndrome. Per germline, CDR1 DFQATT and CDR2 SNEGSKA (reference sequence). CDR3 length equals 14 residues. Between the trimmed V and J ends, which lost 3 bases and 0 bases, there was a span of 12 bases. Study-wide findings and caveats: Susac-specific public clones were found in both the total CD8+ and the CD8+ TEMRA repertoires, with around 16 in the former and five in the latter.

Sequencing was done on a sample of CD8+ T cells from PBMCs. The V call is TRBV20-1, the J call TRBJ2-7, with D tentatively TRBD2 (6 bases). The source is a human donor with Susac syndrome. The CDR3: CSASRGSGSYEQYF. The CDR3 nucleotides read TGCAGTGCTAGTCGGGGGTCCGGCTCCTACGAGCAGTACTTC.